This T cell receptor (beta chain) was sequenced in a study of T-cell memory formation after mild COVID-19. Regarding the study as a whole: Researchers found some responding clones in pre-infection memory, a sign that cross-reactive memory joined. CD4+ clones that contracted lay mainly in CM and EM; CD8+ ones lay in EMRA.

V gave up 8 bases and J gave up 4 bases, with 15 bases separating them. The CDR3 covers 13 residues. Each CDR3 protein is one row after TCRdb ran MiXCR on the 5' RACE reads. The table has approximately 570,000 distinct CDR3 sequences, over 15% seen once. This clonotype appeared a few times. Its antigen is currently unknown. Sequencing used PBMCs or a T cell subset sorted from them (not recorded which). The receptor comes from an adult woman who had mild COVID-19 (a few samples of this study predate the infection). Cell type and time point are not known. The chain is built from TRBV12-3 or TRBV12-4 and TRBJ2-7, with D perhaps matching TRBD1 (5 bases). The CDR3: CASRRQTEYEQYF. The DNA of the CDR3 is TGTGCCAGCCGGAGACAGACAGAATACGAGCAGTACTTC.